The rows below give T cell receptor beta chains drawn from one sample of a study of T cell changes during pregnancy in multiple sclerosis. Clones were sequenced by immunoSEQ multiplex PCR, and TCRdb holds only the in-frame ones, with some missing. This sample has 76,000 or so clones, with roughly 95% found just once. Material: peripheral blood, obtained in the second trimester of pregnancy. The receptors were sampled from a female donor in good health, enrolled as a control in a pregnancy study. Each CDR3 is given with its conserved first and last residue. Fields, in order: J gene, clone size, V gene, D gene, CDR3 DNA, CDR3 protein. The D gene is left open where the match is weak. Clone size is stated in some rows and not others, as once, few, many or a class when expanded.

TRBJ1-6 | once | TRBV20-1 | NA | TGCAGTGCTACCGACGAGGAGGTCCACTTT | CSATDEEVHF
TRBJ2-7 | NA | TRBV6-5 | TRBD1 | TGTGCCAGCAGTTACGGGACAGGGAGCTCCTACGAGCAGTACTTC | CASSYGTGSSYEQYF
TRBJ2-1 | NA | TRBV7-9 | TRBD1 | TGTGCCAGCAGCTTAGTAGGGTCCGGGACAGCAACCTACAATGAGCAGTTCTTC | CASSLVGSGTATYNEQFF
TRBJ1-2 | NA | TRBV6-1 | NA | TGTGCCAGCACCCGAGGGGGGGGCGAGGGCTACACCTTC | CASTRGGGEGYTF
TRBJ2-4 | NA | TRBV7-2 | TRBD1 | TGTGCCAGCAGCTTAATCGGACAGGGGCAGTACTTC | CASSLIGQGQYF
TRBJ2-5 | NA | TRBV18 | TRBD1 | TGTGCCAGCTCACGGGACAGAGCAGAGACCCAGTACTTC | CASSRDRAETQYF
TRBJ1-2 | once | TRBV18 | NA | TGTGCCAGCTCACCTACGACGGGATCTAACTATGGCTACACCTTC | CASSPTTGSNYGYTF
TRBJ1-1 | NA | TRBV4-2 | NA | TGTGCCAGCAAGCCCAGGGAGAACACTGAAGCTTTCTTT | CASKPRENTEAFF
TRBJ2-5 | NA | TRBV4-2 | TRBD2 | TGTGCCAGCAGCCAAAGCGGGGGGGCCCAAGAGACCCAGTACTTC | CASSQSGGAQETQYF
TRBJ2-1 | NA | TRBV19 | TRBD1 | TGTGCCAGTAGTACCTCCCGGGGCCAGGGGGCAAACAATGAGCAGTTCTTC | CASSTSRGQGANNEQFF
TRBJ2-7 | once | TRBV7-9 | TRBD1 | TGTGCCAGCAGACTAACAGGGGGCGGGTACGAGCAGTACTTC | CASRLTGGGYEQYF
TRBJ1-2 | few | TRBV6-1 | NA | TGTGCCAGCAGTGAACAGAACTATGGCTACACCTTC | CASSEQNYGYTF
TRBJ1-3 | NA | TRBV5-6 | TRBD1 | TGTGCCAGCAGCTCTAGACAGGGGCTTTACTTTGGAAACACCATATATTTT | CASSSRQGLYFGNTIYF
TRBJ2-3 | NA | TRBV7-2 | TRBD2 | TGTGCCAGCAGCGCCGGGACTAGCGGCACAGATACGCAGTATTTT | CASSAGTSGTDTQYF
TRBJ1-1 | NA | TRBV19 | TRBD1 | TGTGCCAGTAGACAGTCGCCAGGGGGTGAAGCTTTCTTT | CASRQSPGGEAFF
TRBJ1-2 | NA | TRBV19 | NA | TGTGCCAGTAGTATATCAGGGGAAGATGGCTACACCTTC | CASSISGEDGYTF
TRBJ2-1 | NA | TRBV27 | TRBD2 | TGTGCCAGCACGGGTAGCGGGGGAGGGAATGAGCAGTTCTTC | CASTGSGGGNEQFF
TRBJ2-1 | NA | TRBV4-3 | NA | TGCGCCAGCAGCCAAGATATAAGGAGCTCCTACAATGAGCAGTTCTTC | CASSQDIRSSYNEQFF
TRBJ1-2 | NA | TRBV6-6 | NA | TGTGCCAGCAGTTACGGCGGGGATGCTGGCTACACCTTC | CASSYGGDAGYTF
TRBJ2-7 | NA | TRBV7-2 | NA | TGTGCCAGCAGCAAACGGGGTGACTACGAGCAGTACTTC | CASSKRGDYEQYF
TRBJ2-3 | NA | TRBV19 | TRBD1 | TGTGCCAGTAGTATCAACAGGGGGGCGGGTACAGATACGCAGTATTTT | CASSINRGAGTDTQYF
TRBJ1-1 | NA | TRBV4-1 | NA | TGCGCCAGCAGCCAAGTTTTTAGCGATCCGGTCCCCTTT | CASSQVFSDPVPF
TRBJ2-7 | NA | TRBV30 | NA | TGTGCCTGGAGTGTAACAGCCATCTACGAGCAGTACTTC | CAWSVTAIYEQYF
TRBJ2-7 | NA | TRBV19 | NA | TGTGCCAGTAGTCTTGACATGTCCTACGAGCAGTACTTC | CASSLDMSYEQYF
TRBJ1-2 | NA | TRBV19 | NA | TGTGCCAGTAGTATAGCCGGTGACAGCGCCTATGGCTACACCTTC | CASSIAGDSAYGYTF
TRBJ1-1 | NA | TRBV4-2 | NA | TGTGCCAGCAGCCGTACTAAGGACACTGAAGCTTTCTTT | CASSRTKDTEAFF
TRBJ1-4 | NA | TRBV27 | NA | TGTGCCAGCAGTTTGATGAGGGCTAATGAAAAACTGTTTTTT | CASSLMRANEKLFF
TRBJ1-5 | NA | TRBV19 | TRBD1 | TGTGCCAGTAGTATAGGCGGGGACAGGAGCAATCAGCCCCAGCATTTT | CASSIGGDRSNQPQHF
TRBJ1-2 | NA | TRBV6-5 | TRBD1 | TGTGCCAGCTCGACCAGACAGGGTGGCTACACCTTC | CASSTRQGGYTF
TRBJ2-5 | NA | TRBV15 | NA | TGTGCCACCAGCAGTCCGAGACTGGGAGAGACCCAGTACTTC | CATSSPRLGETQYF
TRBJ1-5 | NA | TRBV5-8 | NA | TGTGCCAGCAGCTTTTGGGCCATCAATCAGCCCCAGCATTTT | CASSFWAINQPQHF
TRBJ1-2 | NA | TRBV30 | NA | TGTGCCTGGCTCCCGGGGGGCCGTGGTTATGGCTACACCTTC | CAWLPGGRGYGYTF
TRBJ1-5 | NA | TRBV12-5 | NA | TGTGCTAGTGGTTTCAGTGATCAGCCCCAGCATTTT | CASGFSDQPQHF
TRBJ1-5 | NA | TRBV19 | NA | TGTGCCAGTAGTTCCCCCTATAATCAGCCCCAGCATTTT | CASSSPYNQPQHF
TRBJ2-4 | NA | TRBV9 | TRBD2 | TGTGCCAGCAGCGTAGAGGGACTAGCGGGGGGGAGAGCCAAAAACATTCAGTACTTC | CASSVEGLAGGRAKNIQYF
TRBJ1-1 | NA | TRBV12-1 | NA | TGTGCCAGCAGCTTTGTTGTGGGACAGCTGATGAACACTGAAGCTTTCTTT | CASSFVVGQLMNTEAFF
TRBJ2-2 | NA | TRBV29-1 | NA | TGCAGCGCCTTACAGGGGGGGGGCGGGGAGCTGTTTTTT | CSALQGGGGELFF
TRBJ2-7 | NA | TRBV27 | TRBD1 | TGTGCCAGCAGTCCACAGGGGATACTCTACGAGCAGTACTTC | CASSPQGILYEQYF